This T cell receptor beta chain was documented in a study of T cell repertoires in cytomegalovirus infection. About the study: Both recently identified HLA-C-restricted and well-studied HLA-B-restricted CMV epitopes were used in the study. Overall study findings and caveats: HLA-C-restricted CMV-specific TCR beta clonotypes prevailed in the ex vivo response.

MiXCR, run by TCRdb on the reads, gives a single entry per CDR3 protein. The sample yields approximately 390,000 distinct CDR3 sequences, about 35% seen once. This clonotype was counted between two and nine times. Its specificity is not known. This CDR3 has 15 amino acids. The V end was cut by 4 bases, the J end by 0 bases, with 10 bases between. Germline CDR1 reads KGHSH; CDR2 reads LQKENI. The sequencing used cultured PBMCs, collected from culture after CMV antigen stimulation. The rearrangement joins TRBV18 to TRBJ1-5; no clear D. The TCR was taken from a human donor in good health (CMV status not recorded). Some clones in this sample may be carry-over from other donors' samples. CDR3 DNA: TGTGCCAGCTCACAAGGACTCAATAGCAATCAGCCCCAGCATTTT. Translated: CASSQGLNSNQPQHF.